This T cell receptor (beta chain) originates from a study of cytomegalovirus exposure and HLA in healthy donors. The CDR3 contains 17 residues. Between the trimmed V and J ends, which lost 5 bases and 0 bases, there was a span of 19 bases. Germline V gives CDR1 MDHEN, CDR2 SYDVKM. This PCR relied on a set of 60 Vbeta primers and 13 Jbeta primers. Sequencing used immunoSEQ multiplex PCR; TCRdb keeps in-frame clones, though not all of them. The data contain roughly 120,000 clones, approximately 83% of them singletons. Of note for this clone: Its antigen is undetermined.

Overall study results and limits: The dataset shows that most TCR sequences were rare, while some public TCRs occurred in many donors. In vitro work confirmed that a few CMV-associated chains recognize CMV antigens. Overall, about 160 TCR beta chains were annotated as cytomegalovirus-associated.

Sequencing was performed on PBMCs. The genes are TRBV28 and TRBJ1-2; a weak D match, TRBD1 (6 bases). The receptor was isolated from a man aged 40-49 years in good health and CMV-seronegative. CDR3 amino acids: CASSPRGSSSANYGYTF. DNA for the CDR3: TGTGCCAGCAGTCCCAGGGGTTCGAGCTCAGCTAACTATGGCTACACCTTC.